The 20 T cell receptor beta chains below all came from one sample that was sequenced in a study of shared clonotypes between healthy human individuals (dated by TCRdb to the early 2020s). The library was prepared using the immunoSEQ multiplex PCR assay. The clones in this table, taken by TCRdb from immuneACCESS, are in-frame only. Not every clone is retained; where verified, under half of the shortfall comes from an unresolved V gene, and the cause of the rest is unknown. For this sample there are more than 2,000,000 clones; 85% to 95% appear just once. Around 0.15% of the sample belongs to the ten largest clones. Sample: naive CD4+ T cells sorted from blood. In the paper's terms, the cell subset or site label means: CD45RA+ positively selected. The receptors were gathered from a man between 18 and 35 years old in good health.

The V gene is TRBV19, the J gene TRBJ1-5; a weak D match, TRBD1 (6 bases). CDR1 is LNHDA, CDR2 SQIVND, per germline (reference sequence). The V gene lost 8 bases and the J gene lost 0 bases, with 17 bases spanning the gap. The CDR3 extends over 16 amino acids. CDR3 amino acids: CASSRGGAYSNQPQHF. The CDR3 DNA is TGTGCCAGTTCAAGAGGGGGAGCTTATAGCAATCAGCCCCAGCATTTT. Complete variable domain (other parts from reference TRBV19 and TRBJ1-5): DGGITQSPKYLFRKEGQNVTLSCEQNLNHDAMYWYRQDPGQGLRLIYYSQIVNDFQKGDIAEGYSVSREKKESFPLTVTSAQKNPTAFYLCASSRGGAYSNQPQHFGDGTRLSIL.

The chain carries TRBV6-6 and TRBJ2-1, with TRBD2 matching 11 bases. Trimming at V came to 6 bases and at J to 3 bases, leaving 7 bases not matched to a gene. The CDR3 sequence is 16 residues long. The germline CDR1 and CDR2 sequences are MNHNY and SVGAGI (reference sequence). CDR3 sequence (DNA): TGTGCCAGCAGCGATCATGGGACTAGCGGCTACAATGAGCAGTTCTTC. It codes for CASSDHGTSGYNEQFF.

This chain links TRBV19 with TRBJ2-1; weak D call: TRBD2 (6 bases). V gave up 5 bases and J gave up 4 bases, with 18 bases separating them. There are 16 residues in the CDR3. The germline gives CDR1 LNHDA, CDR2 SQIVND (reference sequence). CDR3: CASSPSGQEKYNEQFF. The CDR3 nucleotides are TGTGCCAGTAGTCCCAGCGGGCAAGAGAAATACAATGAGCAGTTCTTC.

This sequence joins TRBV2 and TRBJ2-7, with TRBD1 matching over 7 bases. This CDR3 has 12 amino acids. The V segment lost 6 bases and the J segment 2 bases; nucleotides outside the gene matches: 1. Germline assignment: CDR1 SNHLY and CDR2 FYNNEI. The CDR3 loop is CASSGQAYEQYF. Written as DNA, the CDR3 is TGTGCCAGCAGCGGACAGGCCTACGAGCAGTACTTC.

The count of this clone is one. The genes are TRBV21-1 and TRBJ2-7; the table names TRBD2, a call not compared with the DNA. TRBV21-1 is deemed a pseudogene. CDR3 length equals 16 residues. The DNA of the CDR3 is TGTGCCAGCAGCAAAGAGCGAGGGCCCGTCTCCTACGAGCAGTACTTC. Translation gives CASSKERGPVSYEQYF.

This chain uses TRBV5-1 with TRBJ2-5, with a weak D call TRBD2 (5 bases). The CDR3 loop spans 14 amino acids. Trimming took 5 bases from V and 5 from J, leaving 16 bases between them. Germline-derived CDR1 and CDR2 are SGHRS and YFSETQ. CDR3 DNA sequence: TGCGCCAGCAGTCTCTCGGGAAGATGGGAGACCCAGTACTTC. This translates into CASSLSGRWETQYF.

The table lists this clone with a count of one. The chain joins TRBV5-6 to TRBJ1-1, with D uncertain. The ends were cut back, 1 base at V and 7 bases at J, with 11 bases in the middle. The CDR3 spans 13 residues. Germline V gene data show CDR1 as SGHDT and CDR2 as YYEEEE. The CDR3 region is CASSLYGFFEAFF. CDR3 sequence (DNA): TGTGCCAGCAGCTTGTACGGATTTTTTGAAGCTTTCTTT.

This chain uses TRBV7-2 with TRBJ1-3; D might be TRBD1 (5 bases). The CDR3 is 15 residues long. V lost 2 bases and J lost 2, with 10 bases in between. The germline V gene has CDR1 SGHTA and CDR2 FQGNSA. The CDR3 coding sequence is TGTGCCAGCAGCTTACCCCTGGGGCCTGGAAACACCATATATTTT. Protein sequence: CASSLPLGPGNTIYF.

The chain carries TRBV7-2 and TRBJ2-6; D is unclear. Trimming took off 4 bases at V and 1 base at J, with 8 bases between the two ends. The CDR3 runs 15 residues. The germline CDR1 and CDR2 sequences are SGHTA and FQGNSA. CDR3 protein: CASSSHPSGANVLTF. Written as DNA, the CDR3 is TGTGCCAGCAGCTCCCACCCGTCTGGGGCCAACGTCCTGACTTTC.

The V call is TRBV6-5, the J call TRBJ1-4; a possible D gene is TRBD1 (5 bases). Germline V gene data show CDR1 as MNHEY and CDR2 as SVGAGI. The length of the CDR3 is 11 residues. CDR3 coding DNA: TGTGCGGCGGGGGGGGATGAAAAACTGTTTTTT. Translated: CAAGGDEKLFF.

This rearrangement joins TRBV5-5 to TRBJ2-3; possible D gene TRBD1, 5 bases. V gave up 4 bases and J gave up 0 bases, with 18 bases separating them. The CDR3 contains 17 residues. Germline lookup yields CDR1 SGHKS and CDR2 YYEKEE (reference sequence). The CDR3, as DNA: TGTGCCAGCAGCCCGAAGAAGTGGGCAGGGAGCACAGATACGCAGTATTTT. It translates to CASSPKKWAGSTDTQYF.

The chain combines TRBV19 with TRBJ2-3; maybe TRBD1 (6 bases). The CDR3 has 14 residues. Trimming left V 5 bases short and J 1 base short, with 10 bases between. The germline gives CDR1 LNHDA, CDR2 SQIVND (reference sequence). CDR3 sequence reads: CASSFAGGTDTQYF. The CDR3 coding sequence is TGTGCCAGTAGTTTCGCAGGGGGCACAGATACGCAGTATTTT.

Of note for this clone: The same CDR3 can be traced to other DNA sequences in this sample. The CDR3 DNA is TGTGCCTGGAGTGTAGAATCCGAGCAGTACTTC. Its translation is CAWSVESEQYF. This chain links TRBV30 with TRBJ2-7; D unresolved. CDR3 length: 11 amino acids. Germline CDR1 and CDR2: GTSNPN and SVGIG (reference sequence). The germline V and J ends were trimmed by 0 bases and 6 bases, with 6 bases remaining between them.

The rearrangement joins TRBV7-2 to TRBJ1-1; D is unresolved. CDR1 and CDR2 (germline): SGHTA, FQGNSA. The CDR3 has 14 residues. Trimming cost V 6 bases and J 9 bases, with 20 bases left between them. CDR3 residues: CASRPSITDPKAFF. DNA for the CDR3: TGTGCCAGCAGACCTAGCATTACCGACCCGAAAGCTTTCTTT.

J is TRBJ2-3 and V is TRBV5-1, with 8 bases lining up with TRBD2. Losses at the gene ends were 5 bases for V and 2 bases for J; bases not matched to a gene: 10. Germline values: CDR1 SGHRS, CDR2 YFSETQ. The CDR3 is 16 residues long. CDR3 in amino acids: CASSPGSSGFTDTQYF. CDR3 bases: TGCGCCAGCAGTCCAGGCTCTAGCGGGTTCACAGATACGCAGTATTTT.

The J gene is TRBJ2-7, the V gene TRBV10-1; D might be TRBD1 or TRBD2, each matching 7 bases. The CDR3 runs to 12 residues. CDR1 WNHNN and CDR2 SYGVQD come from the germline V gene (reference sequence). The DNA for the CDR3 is TGCGTCACCAGGGGGGGGAAATACGAGCAGTACTTC. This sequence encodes CVTRGGKYEQYF.

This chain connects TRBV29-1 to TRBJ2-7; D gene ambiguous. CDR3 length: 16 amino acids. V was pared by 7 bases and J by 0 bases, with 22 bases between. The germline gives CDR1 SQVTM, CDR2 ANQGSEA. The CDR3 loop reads CSGFLFVGPSSYEQYF. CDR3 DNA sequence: TGCAGCGGATTTCTTTTTGTGGGCCCCAGCTCCTACGAGCAGTACTTC.

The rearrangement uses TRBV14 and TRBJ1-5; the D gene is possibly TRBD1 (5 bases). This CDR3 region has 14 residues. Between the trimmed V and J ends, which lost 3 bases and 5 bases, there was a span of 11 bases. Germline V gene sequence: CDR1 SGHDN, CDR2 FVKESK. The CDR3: CASSQAGMYQPQHF. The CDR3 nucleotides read TGTGCCAGCAGCCAGGCAGGGATGTATCAGCCCCAGCATTTT.

CDR3 in amino acids: CASSPLPDRAGNTIYF. CDR3 sequence (DNA): TGTGCCAGCAGCCCTCTACCCGACAGGGCTGGAAACACCATATATTTT. This chain joins TRBV6-6 and TRBJ1-3; 7 bases match TRBD1. Germline V gene data show CDR1 as MNHNY and CDR2 as SVGAGI (reference sequence). CDR3 length equals 16 residues. Germline trimming cut 6 bases from V and 2 bases from J; bases unmatched to any gene: 10.

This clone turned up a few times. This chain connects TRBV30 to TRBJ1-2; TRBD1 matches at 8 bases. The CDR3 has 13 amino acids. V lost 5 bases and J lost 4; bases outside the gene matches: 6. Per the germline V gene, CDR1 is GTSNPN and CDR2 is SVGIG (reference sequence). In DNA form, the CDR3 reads TGTGCCTGGGAGATGGGGACAGGCTATGGCTACACCTTC. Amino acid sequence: CAWEMGTGYGYTF.